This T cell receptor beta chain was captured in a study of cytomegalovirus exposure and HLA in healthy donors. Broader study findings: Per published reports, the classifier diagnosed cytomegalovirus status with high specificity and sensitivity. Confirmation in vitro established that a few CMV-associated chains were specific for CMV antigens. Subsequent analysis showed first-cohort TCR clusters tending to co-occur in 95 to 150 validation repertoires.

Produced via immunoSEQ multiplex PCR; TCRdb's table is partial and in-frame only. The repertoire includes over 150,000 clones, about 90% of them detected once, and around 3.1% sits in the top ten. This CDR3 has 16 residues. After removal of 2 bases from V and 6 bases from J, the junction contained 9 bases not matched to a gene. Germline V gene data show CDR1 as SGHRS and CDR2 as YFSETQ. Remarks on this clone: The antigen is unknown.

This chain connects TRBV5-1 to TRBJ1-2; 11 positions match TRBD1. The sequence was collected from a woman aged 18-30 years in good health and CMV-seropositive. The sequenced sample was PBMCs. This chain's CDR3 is CASSFPGQGAKDGYTF. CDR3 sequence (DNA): TGCGCCAGCAGCTTCCCAGGACAGGGGGCAAAGGATGGCTACACCTTC. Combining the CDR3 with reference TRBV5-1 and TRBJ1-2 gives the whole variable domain KAGVTQTPRYLIKTRGQQVTLSCSPISGHRSVSWYQQTPGQGLQFLFEYFSETQRNKGNFPGRFSGRQFSNSRSEMNVSTLELGDSALYLCASSFPGQGAKDGYTFGSGTRLTVV.